The entry below describes one TCR beta chain. What this receptor recognizes is not known. Per-base qualities were not stored, and no clone one base away is much larger. The data stem from a study of blood T cell repertoires in COVID-19 (dated by TCRdb to 2020 to 2021). About the full investigation: Samples covering the acute and convalescent phases of COVID-19 were provided by collaborators in the United States, Italy and Spain. The material from the prospective study consisted of cDNA or gDNA derived from T cells, B-cell-depleted T cells, or PBMCs. Deeply sampled blood TCRbeta repertoires from subjects exposed to, actively infected with, or recovered from COVID-19 were included in the dataset. The repertoires were made available in a free public database intended to serve as a resource for research on the immune response to SARS-CoV-2. The samples were drawn from two sources: the first 160 participants of the ongoing ImmuneRACE study, and 1,254 subjects contributed by 6 global collaborators. A de-identified subject ID, COVID-19 status, age in years and sex were almost always included in the sample metadata. Where available, HLA class I and class II types were obtained from metadata supplied by the sample provider rather than from assay-based typing. Beyond this particular receptor, the publication reports: The quantity of clinical and demographic metadata differed by source and by participant and was supplied without curation.

TCRbeta CDR3 regions were amplified from genomic DNA by means of the immunoSEQ Assay, a bias-controlled multiplex PCR. In the paper's pipeline: Within the assay, amplification of reference gene primers was used to estimate how many nucleated cells each sample contained. To quantify the absolute abundance of each unique TCRbeta CDR3 rearrangement, sequence reads were collapsed and filtered. For each sample, productive Simpson clonality was calculated by taking the square root of Simpson's diversity index across productive rearrangements. Held by TCRdb, this immuneACCESS table contains in-frame sequences only and omits some clones. Under half of the omission traces to an unresolved V gene where checked; the cause of the rest is unknown. The V and J calls and the clone size are those of that table, but D and trimming were determined from the DNA. For this sample there are under 250,000 clones; roughly 85% appear just once. The ten largest make up approximately 8.6% of the sample.

In the prospective study, participants were roughly 18 to 100 years old, resided in approximately 25 geographic areas of the United States, and were enrolled through a virtual design. Cohort assignment in the prospective study relied on participant-reported clinical history from a screening survey and a study questionnaire. Mobile phlebotomists in the prospective study collected whole blood, serum and a nasopharyngeal or oropharyngeal swab from every participant. Participants in the prospective study had the option to provide additional blood draws and questionnaires over an approximately two-month period. Before DNA extraction, blood samples from the prospective study were shipped at room temperature or frozen. CDR1 is given as MNHEY and CDR2 as SMNVEV, both from the germline V gene (reference sequence). The CDR3 holds 15 amino acids from the cysteine to the phenylalanine. Here the CDR3 DNA is all that survives: 45 bases in frame from base 1. V loses 5 bases of germline sequence and J loses 5 bases, and the interval between the two ends is 17 bases.

The sequenced material came from PBMCs or T cells enriched from blood (not recorded which). This TCR was recovered from a woman between 50 and 59 years old with acute COVID-19. The V and J segments used are TRBV27 and TRBJ2-3; the D gene lacks a confident call. The CDR3 reads as follows: CASSPSNYGGDTQYF. The DNA sequence is given as TGTGCCAGCAGTCCAAGCAACTACGGTGGAGATACGCAGTATTTT.